Listed below are T cell receptor beta chains from one sample, sequenced in a study of blood T cell repertoires in COVID-19. Sequencing used immunoSEQ multiplex PCR; TCRdb keeps in-frame clones, though not all of them. The repertoire includes about 230,000 clones, roughly 83% of them detected once, and 2.5% to 3% sits in the top ten. What was sequenced was peripheral blood. Receptor source: a woman in her 70s with active or convalescent COVID-19. CDR3s include the opening cysteine and the closing phenylalanine or tryptophan. The D gene is left open where the match is weak. Only part of the rows carry a size: once, few, many, or a class if the clone is expanded.

cdr3_aa cdr3_nt d_call j_call v_call clone_size
CASSLMGGSDTEAFF TGTGCCAGCAGCCTTATGGGAGGGTCTGACACTGAAGCTTTCTTT - TRBJ1-1 TRBV7-2 few
CASSYSSAQGAREQYF TGTGCCAGCAGTTACTCGAGTGCACAGGGGGCGCGTGAGCAGTACTTC TRBD1 TRBJ2-7 TRBV6-5 -
CASSRTSTSSYEQYF TGCGCCAGCAGCAGAACTAGCACTTCCTCCTACGAGCAGTACTTC - TRBJ2-7 TRBV4-1 few
CASSVQGPNTEAFF TGCGCCAGCAGCGTACAGGGGCCGAACACTGAAGCTTTCTTT TRBD1 TRBJ1-1 TRBV5-1 -
CATSDLGTGCNQPQHF TGTGCCACCAGTGATTTGGGGACAGGATGCAATCAGCCCCAGCATTTT TRBD1 TRBJ1-5 TRBV24-1 -
CASSPAPRNEQFF TGCGCTAGCAGCCCAGCGCCAAGGAATGAGCAGTTCTTC - TRBJ2-1 TRBV5-1 -
CASSHGGPSSPLHF TGTGCCAGTAGCCACGGTGGGCCCAGTTCACCCCTCCACTTT - TRBJ1-6 TRBV19 -
CASSQDSGVDGNTIYF TGTGCCAGCAGCCAAGACTCGGGGGTTGACGGAAACACCATATATTTT - TRBJ1-3 TRBV3-1/TRBV3-2 -
CASSPTYLLAGVGNEQFF TGTGCCAGCAGCCCGACTTACTTACTAGCGGGAGTGGGGAATGAGCAGTTCTTC TRBD2 TRBJ2-1 TRBV4-2 few
CASSEAGAAAQETQYF TGTGCCAGCAGTGAAGCTGGGGCTGCCGCCCAAGAGACCCAGTACTTC - TRBJ2-5 TRBV2 -
CASSLVASPLHF TGTGCCAGCAGCTTGGTAGCTTCACCCCTCCACTTT - TRBJ1-6 TRBV5-6 -
CASSQALAGAPNIQYF TGCGCCAGCAGCCAAGCGCTAGCGGGGGCACCAAACATTCAGTACTTC TRBD2 TRBJ2-4 TRBV4-3 -
CASSPLYQETQYF TGTGCCAGCAGCCCTCTGTACCAAGAGACCCAGTACTTC - TRBJ2-5 TRBV5-8 once
CASSQGINYGYTF TGTGCCAGCAGCCAGGGAATAAACTATGGCTACACCTTC - TRBJ1-2 TRBV6-4 -
CASSHQGNTEAFF TGTGCCAGCAGCCACCAGGGGAACACTGAAGCTTTCTTT - TRBJ1-1 TRBV25-1 -